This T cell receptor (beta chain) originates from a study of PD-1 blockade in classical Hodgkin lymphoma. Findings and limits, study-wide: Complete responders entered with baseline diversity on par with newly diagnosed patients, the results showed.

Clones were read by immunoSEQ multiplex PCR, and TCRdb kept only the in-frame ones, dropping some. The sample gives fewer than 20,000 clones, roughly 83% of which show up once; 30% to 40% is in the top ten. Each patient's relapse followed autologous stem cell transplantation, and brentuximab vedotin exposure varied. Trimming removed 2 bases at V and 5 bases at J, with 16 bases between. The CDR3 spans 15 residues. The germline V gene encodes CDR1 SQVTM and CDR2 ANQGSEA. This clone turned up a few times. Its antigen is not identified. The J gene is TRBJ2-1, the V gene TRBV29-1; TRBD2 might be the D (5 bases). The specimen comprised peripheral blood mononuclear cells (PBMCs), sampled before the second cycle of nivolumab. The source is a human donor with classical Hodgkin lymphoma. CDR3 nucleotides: TGCAGCGTTGAATGGCGTGCTAGAGGGAACAATGAGCAGTTCTTC. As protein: CSVEWRARGNNEQFF.